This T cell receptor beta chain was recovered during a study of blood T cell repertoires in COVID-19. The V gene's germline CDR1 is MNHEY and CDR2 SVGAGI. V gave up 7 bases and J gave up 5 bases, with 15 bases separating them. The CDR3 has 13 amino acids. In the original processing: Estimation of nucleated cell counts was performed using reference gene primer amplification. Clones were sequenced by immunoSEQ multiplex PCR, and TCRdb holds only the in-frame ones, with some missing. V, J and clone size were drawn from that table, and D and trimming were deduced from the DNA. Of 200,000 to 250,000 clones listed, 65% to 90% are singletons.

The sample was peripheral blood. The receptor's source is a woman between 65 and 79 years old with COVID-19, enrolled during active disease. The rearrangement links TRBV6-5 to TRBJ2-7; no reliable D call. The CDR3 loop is CASKQVVSDEQYF. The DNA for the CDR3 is TGTGCCAGCAAGCAAGTGGTAAGCGACGAGCAGTACTTC.